This T cell receptor (beta chain) comes out of a study of blood T cell repertoires in COVID-19. Study in general: COVID-19 samples, acute and convalescent, were from the United States, Italy and Spain. PBMCs, B-cell-depleted T cells, or T cells were the source of the cDNA or gDNA that made up the material.

This clone was picked up one time. In the study's own analysis: Reference gene primer amplification gave estimated nucleated cell counts. Assay used: immunoSEQ multiplex PCR; TCRdb lists only in-frame clones, some missing. D and trimming were read from the DNA, whereas the V and J calls and clone size are those reported in that table. Among around 250,000 clones, nearly 90% were seen once, and the ten largest hold roughly 5%. Per germline, CDR1 SEHNR and CDR2 FQNEAQ (reference sequence). V was trimmed by 5 bases and J by 7 bases, leaving 12 bases between them. This CDR3 region has 13 residues. This sequence was found in a middle-aged woman who had recovered from COVID-19. The sequenced material came from peripheral blood. V and J are TRBV7-9 and TRBJ1-5; TRBD1 might be the D (5 bases). CDR3 sequence: CASSPGWGQPQHF. DNA for the CDR3: TGTGCCAGCAGCCCAGGGTGGGGCCAGCCCCAGCATTTT.